This T cell receptor (beta chain) was identified in a study of T-cell reconstitution after alpha-beta-depleted transplantation in children. This clonotype has a handful of counts. The antigen remains unidentified. The study's findings and limits: By one year post-transplant, T-cell counts and diversity largely arose from T cells that were newly produced. Alpha-beta T cells present about two months after transplant were reported to originate from several hundred expanded graft clones. The study traced high day-60 TCRbeta diversity in some patients to surviving recipient T cells and thymic progenitors.

Unique molecular identifiers were used to barcode this TCRbeta library. TCRdb re-derived calls from the PCR reads in MiXCR, one entry per CDR3 protein. Here the sample spans 540,000 or so distinct CDR3 sequences, 20% to 25% being singletons. This clonotype was obtained from a boy younger than two who had a stem cell transplant for acute myeloid leukemia, so the T cells may come from the graft donor. The material sequenced was PBMCs, mostly from graft donor cells, taken 360 days after TCRalphabeta/CD19-depleted stem cell transplant.

CDR3 sequence: CASSYLWGVGNEQFF. In DNA, the CDR3 is TGTGCCAGCAGTTACCTTTGGGGGGTAGGTAATGAGCAGTTCTTC. The chain combines TRBV12-3 or TRBV12-4 with TRBJ2-1; tentatively, D is TRBD2 (6 bases). CDR3 length: 15 residues. The germline V and J ends were trimmed by 4 bases and 7 bases, with 17 bases remaining between them.